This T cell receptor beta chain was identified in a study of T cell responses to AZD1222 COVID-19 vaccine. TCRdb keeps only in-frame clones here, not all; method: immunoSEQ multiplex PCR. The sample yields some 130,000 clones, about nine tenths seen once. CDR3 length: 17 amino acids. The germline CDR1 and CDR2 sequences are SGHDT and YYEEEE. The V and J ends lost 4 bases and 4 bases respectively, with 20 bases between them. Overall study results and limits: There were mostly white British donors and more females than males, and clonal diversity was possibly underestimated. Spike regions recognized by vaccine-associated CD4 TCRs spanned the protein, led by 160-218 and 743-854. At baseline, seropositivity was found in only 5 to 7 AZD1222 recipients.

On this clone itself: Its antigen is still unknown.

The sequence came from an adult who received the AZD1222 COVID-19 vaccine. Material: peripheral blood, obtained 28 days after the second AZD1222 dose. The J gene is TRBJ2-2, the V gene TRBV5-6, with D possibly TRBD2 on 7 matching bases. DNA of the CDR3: TGTGCCAGCAGCCTAGGACTTGCGGGGGCGGGCACCGGGGAGCTGTTTTTT. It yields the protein CASSLGLAGAGTGELFF.